This TCR beta chain stems from a study of identical twins. The V gene lost 3 bases and the J gene lost 3 bases, with 18 bases spanning the gap. The CDR3 runs to 17 residues. This clonotype was counted ten times or more. As yet, its antigen is unknown. Findings and caveats of the study: Surplus twin overlap in beta out-of-frame sequences was less pronounced.

Template switching supplied a universal primer site; unique molecular identifiers were carried on the cDNA. Each CDR3 protein gets one entry after TCRdb re-called the 5' RACE reads with MiXCR. The table has about 700,000 distinct CDR3 sequences, less than 10% seen once. These data are also associated with another study on yellow fever vaccine responses in identical twins.

Sequences were obtained from PBMCs. This clonotype originated in a woman under 30 in good health. This chain uses TRBV12-3 or TRBV12-4 with TRBJ2-1; perhaps TRBD1 as D (7 bases). CDR3 sequence (DNA): TGTGCCAGCAGTTTCAGTCTAGGAGGGGGCAGCTACAATGAGCAGTTCTTC. As protein: CASSFSLGGGSYNEQFF.